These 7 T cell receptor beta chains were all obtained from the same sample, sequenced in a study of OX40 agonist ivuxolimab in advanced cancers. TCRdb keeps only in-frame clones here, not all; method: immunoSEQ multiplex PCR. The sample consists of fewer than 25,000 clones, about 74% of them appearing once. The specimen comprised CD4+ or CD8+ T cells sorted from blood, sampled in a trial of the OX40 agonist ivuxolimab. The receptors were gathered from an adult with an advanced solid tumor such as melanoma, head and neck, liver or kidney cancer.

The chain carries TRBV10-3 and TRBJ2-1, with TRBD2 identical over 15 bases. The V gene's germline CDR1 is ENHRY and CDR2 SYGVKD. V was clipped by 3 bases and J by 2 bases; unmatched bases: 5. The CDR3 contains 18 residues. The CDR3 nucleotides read TGTGCCATCAGTGAAGGGACTAGCGGGAGGATGGCCTACAATGAGCAGTTCTTC. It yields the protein CAISEGTSGRMAYNEQFF.

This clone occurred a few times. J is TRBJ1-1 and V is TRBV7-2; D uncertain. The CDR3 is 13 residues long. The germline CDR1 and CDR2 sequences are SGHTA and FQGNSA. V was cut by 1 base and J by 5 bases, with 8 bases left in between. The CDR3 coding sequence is TGTGCCAGCAGCTTAGGCCAGAAGACTGAAGCTTTCTTT. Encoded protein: CASSLGQKTEAFF. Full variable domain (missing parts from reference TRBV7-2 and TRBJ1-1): GAGVSQSPSNKVTEKGKDVELRCDPISGHTALYWYRQSLGQGLEFLIYFQGNSAPDKSGLPSDRFSAERTGGSVSTLTIQRTQQEDSAVYLCASSLGQKTEAFFGQGTRLTVV.

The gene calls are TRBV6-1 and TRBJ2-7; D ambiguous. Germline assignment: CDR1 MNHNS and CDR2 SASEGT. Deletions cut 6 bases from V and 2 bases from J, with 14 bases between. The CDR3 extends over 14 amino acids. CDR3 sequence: CASRQGKKAYEQYF. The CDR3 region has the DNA TGTGCCAGCAGGCAAGGGAAAAAGGCCTACGAGCAGTACTTC.

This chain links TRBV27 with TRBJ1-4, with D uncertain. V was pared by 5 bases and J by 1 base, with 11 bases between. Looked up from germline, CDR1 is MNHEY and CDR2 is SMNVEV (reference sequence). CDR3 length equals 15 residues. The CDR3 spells CASSIRPGTNEKLFF. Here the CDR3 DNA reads TGTGCCAGCAGTATCCGGCCAGGAACTAATGAAAAACTGTTTTTT.

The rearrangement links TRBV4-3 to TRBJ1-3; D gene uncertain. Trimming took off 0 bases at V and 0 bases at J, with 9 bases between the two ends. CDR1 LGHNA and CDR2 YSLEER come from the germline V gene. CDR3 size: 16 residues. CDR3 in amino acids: CASSQDGRTSGNTIYF. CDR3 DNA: TGCGCCAGCAGCCAAGATGGCAGGACCTCTGGAAACACCATATATTTT.

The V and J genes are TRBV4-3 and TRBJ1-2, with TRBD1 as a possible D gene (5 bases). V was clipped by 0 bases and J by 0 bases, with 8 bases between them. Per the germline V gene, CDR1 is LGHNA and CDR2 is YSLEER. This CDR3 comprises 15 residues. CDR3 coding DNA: TGCGCCAGCAGCCAAGATTCAGGGCCTAACTATGGCTACACCTTC. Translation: CASSQDSGPNYGYTF.

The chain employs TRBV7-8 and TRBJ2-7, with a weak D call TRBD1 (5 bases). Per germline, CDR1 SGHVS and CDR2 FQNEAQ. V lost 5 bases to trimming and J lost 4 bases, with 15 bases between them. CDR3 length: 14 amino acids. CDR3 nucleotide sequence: TGTGCCAGCAGCCCTGGGGCCCAGCTTTACGAGCAGTACTTC. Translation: CASSPGAQLYEQYF.